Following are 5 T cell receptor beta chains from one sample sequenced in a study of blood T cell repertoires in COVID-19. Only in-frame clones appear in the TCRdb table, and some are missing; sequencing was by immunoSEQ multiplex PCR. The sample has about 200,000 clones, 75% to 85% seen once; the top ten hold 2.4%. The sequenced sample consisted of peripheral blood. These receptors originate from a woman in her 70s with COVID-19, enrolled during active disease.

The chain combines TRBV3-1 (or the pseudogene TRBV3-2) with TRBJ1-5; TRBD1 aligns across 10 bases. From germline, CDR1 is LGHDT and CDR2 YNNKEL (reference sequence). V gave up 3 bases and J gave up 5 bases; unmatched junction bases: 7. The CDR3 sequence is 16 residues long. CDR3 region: CASSQGWDRGDQPQHF. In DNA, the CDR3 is TGTGCCAGCAGCCAGGGTTGGGACAGGGGAGATCAGCCCCAGCATTTT.

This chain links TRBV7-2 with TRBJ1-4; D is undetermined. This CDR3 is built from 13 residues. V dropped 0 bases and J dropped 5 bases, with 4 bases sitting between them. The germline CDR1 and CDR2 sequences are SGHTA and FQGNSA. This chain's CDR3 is CASSLAKNEKLFF. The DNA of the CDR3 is TGTGCCAGCAGCTTAGCCAAAAATGAAAAACTGTTTTTT.

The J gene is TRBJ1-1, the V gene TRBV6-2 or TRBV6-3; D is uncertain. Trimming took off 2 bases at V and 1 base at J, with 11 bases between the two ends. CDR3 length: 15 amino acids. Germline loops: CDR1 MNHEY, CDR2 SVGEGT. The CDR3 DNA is TGTGCCAGCAGTTACAACCGCCTGAGGAACACTGAAGCTTTCTTT. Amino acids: CASSYNRLRNTEAFF.

The CDR3 coding sequence is TGTGCAATACGACCGGAAGCGGGGGGGCTCTTCGACTACGAGCAGTACTTC. Its translation is CAIRPEAGGLFDYEQYF. The V gene is TRBV19, the J gene TRBJ2-7; 10 positions match TRBD2. CDR1 and CDR2 (germline): LNHDA, SQIVND (reference sequence). CDR3 size: 17 residues.

For the CDR3, the DNA is TGTGCCAGCAGCGTCAATACCGGGACATGGAATTCACCCCTCCACTTT. This codes for CASSVNTGTWNSPLHF. The chain employs TRBV7-2 and TRBJ1-6; weak D call: TRBD1 (6 bases). The germline gives CDR1 SGHTA, CDR2 FQGNSA. V lost 5 bases to trimming and J lost 7 bases, with 18 bases between them. The CDR3 contains 16 residues.